One and the same sample provided the 28 T cell receptor beta chains below, sequenced in a study of long-term antiretroviral therapy in people with HIV. Survey-level immunoSEQ v3.0 assays were run. Measured with immunoSEQ multiplex PCR; TCRdb has only the in-frame clones, and not every one. There are 20,000 or so clones in the sample; approximately 86% occur only once, and around 8.7% lies in the top ten. The sequences come from unsorted PBMCs, collected 1.8 years before starting antiretroviral therapy. Every receptor here comes from a middle-aged man with HIV.

The rearrangement links TRBV5-6 to TRBJ2-5; TRBD1 is a possible D gene (5 bases). Germline CDR1 reads SGHDT; CDR2 reads YYEEEE. V dropped 2 bases and J dropped 5 bases, with 10 bases sitting between them. The CDR3 covers 13 residues. CDR3 amino acids: CASSLGVPETQYF. CDR3 nucleotide sequence: TGTGCCAGCAGCTTAGGGGTTCCGGAGACCCAGTACTTC.

The rearrangement links TRBV6-5 to TRBJ2-7; D is perhaps TRBD1 (5 bases). This CDR3 has 14 amino acids. CDR1 and CDR2 from the germline V gene are MNHEY and SVGAGI. The ends were cut back, 2 bases at V and 2 bases at J, with 10 bases in the middle. The CDR3 here is CASSYGNRPYEQYF. CDR3 DNA: TGTGCCAGCAGTTACGGAAACAGGCCCTACGAGCAGTACTTC.

The rearrangement uses TRBV7-3 and TRBJ2-3, with unresolved D. This CDR3 is 16 amino acids long. V lost 5 bases, J lost 3 bases, and 18 bases lay in between. Per germline, CDR1 SGHTA and CDR2 FQGTGA. The CDR3 here is CASSQQGPLLTDTQYF. CDR3 in DNA: TGTGCCAGCAGCCAGCAAGGACCCCTGCTGACAGATACGCAGTATTTT. Supplemented by reference TRBV7-3 and TRBJ2-3, the full variable domain reads GAGVSQTPSNKVTEKGKYVELRCDPISGHTALYWYRQSLGQGPEFLIYFQGTGAADDSGLPNDRFFAVRPEGSVSTLKIQRTERGDSAVYLCASSQQGPLLTDTQYFGPGTRLTVL.

The V gene is TRBV7-3, the J gene TRBJ2-7, with D possibly called TRBD1 or TRBD2 (5 bases each). Trimming left V 4 bases short and J 6 bases short, with 13 bases between. Germline V lookup: CDR1 SGHTA, CDR2 FQGTGA. The CDR3 is made up of 13 amino acids. The DNA of the CDR3 is TGTGCCAGCAGCTCAGCAGGGACGGGCGAGCAGTACTTC. This gives the protein CASSSAGTGEQYF.

The rearrangement joins TRBV19 to TRBJ1-5, with D perhaps matching TRBD1 (5 bases). The CDR3 consists of 14 residues. Germline-derived CDR1 and CDR2 are LNHDA and SQIVND (reference sequence). Between the trimmed V and J ends, which lost 5 bases and 2 bases, there was a span of 10 bases. The CDR3: CASSLGTGNQPQHF. Written as DNA, the CDR3 is TGTGCCAGTAGTCTAGGGACGGGCAATCAGCCCCAGCATTTT. Complete variable domain (other parts from reference TRBV19 and TRBJ1-5): DGGITQSPKYLFRKEGQNVTLSCEQNLNHDAMYWYRQDPGQGLRLIYYSQIVNDFQKGDIAEGYSVSREKKESFPLTVTSAQKNPTAFYLCASSLGTGNQPQHFGDGTRLSIL.

The V and J genes are TRBV21-1 and TRBJ2-4; the table's D call, TRBD1, has no DNA check behind it. TRBV21-1 is described as a pseudogene. This CDR3 is built from 16 residues. CDR3 residues: CASSPRDRGAKNIQYF. The CDR3 DNA sequence: TGTGCCAGCAGCCCGCGTGACAGGGGTGCCAAAAACATTCAGTACTTC.

This chain joins TRBV30 and TRBJ1-3, with D hard to call. The germline CDR1 and CDR2 sequences are GTSNPN and SVGIG (reference sequence). V was trimmed by 2 bases and J by 2 bases, leaving 7 bases between them. The CDR3 extends over 13 amino acids. The CDR3 DNA reads TGTGCCTGGAGTTTCGGGGCTGGAAACACCATATATTTT. It yields the protein CAWSFGAGNTIYF.

The rearrangement joins TRBV14 to TRBJ2-7, with D possibly TRBD1 on 6 matching bases. Trimming pared 1 base from V and 0 bases from J, leaving 16 bases between. CDR3 size: 17 residues. Germline CDR1 SGHDN, CDR2 FVKESK. The CDR3 bases are TGTGCCAGCAGCCAAGTAAAAGTAGGACAGAGCTCCTACGAGCAGTACTTC. It is translated as CASSQVKVGQSSYEQYF.

The count of this clone is one. The chain links TRBV14 to TRBJ2-1, with D unclear. CDR1 is SGHDN, CDR2 FVKESK, per germline. This CDR3 region has 14 residues. The V end lost 0 bases, the J end lost 6 bases, and 9 bases lay between the germline ends. The DNA for the CDR3 is TGTGCCAGCAGCCAAGAGTACGGGTCCAATGAGCAGTTCTTC. Translating it yields CASSQEYGSNEQFF.

The genes are TRBV10-1 and TRBJ2-7; D assignment may be TRBD1 or TRBD2 (5 bases each). The CDR3 totals 14 residues. V dropped 5 bases and J dropped 5 bases, with 16 bases sitting between them. CDR1 WNHNN and CDR2 SYGVQD come from the germline V gene (reference sequence). DNA for the CDR3: TGCGCCAGCAGTCCCGGGACCGTCGTACACGAGCAGTACTTC. It codes for CASSPGTVVHEQYF.

Here the CDR3 DNA reads TGTGCCTGGAGTGTAACTGGGGGTGAGACCCAGTACTTC. Translation gives CAWSVTGGETQYF. This sequence joins TRBV30 and TRBJ2-5; D tentatively reads TRBD1 or TRBD2 (5 bases each). The CDR3 loop spans 13 amino acids. CDR1 and CDR2 from the germline V gene are GTSNPN and SVGIG (reference sequence). Trimming removed 0 bases from V and 5 bases from J, with 10 bases in between.

The CDR3 loop is CASSPQGLAGADTQYF. CDR3 nucleotides: TGTGCCAGCTCACCCCAGGGACTAGCGGGAGCAGATACGCAGTATTTT. The chain uses TRBV18 and TRBJ2-3; TRBD2 matches 14 bases. CDR1 KGHSH and CDR2 LQKENI come from the germline V gene. Trimming removed 3 bases from V and 4 bases from J; junction bases left unmatched: 3. The CDR3 contains 16 residues.

The J gene is TRBJ1-3, the V gene TRBV29-1, with a weak D call TRBD1 (5 bases). The V gene lost 4 bases and the J gene lost 0 bases, with 16 bases spanning the gap. CDR3 length: 16 amino acids. In germline, CDR1 is SQVTM, CDR2 ANQGSEA. The CDR3 here is CSVAGDRTGSGNTIYF. The CDR3 DNA follows: TGCAGCGTTGCGGGGGATAGGACGGGCTCTGGAAACACCATATATTTT.

The chain carries TRBV7-2 and TRBJ1-1, with 9 nucleotides matching TRBD1. This CDR3 comprises 15 residues. The V gene end was trimmed by 2 bases and the J gene end by 1 base; junction bases not matched to a gene: 2. Germline V gene data show CDR1 as SGHTA and CDR2 as FQGNSA. The CDR3 region has the DNA TGTGCCAGCAGCTTAATGGGACAGGGGAACACTGAAGCTTTCTTT. Amino acids: CASSLMGQGNTEAFF. Full variable domain (missing parts from reference TRBV7-2 and TRBJ1-1): GAGVSQSPSNKVTEKGKDVELRCDPISGHTALYWYRQSLGQGLEFLIYFQGNSAPDKSGLPSDRFSAERTGGSVSTLTIQRTQQEDSAVYLCASSLMGQGNTEAFFGQGTRLTVV.

The sample holds one count of this clone. V usage is TRBV19 and J usage is TRBJ1-3; D perhaps matches TRBD1 (6 bases). Germline V gene sequence: CDR1 LNHDA, CDR2 SQIVND (reference sequence). This CDR3 spans 15 amino acids. Trimming cost V 10 bases and J 2 bases, with 18 bases left between them. CDR3 sequence reads: CATSTNRDPGNTIYF. The CDR3 DNA sequence: TGTGCCACTTCAACCAACAGGGACCCTGGAAACACCATATATTTT.

The gene calls are TRBV28 and TRBJ1-2, with 11 nucleotides matching TRBD1. The ends lost 3 bases at V and 8 bases at J; junction bases unmatched: 14. The CDR3 is made up of 17 amino acids. The V gene's germline CDR1 is MDHEN and CDR2 SYDVKM. The CDR3 region is CASSFLGTGGVTGGYTF. In DNA form, the CDR3 reads TGTGCCAGCAGTTTTCTCGGGACAGGGGGAGTCACGGGAGGCTACACCTTC.

The chain employs TRBV10-2 and TRBJ2-2, with 10 bases fitting TRBD2. J gave up 4 bases and V 3 bases, and 8 bases lay outside the gene matches. The CDR3 has 17 residues. Germline-derived CDR1 and CDR2 are WSHSY and SAAADI. The CDR3 protein is CASSDSGTSVSTGELFF. The DNA for the CDR3 is TGCGCCAGCAGTGATTCCGGGACTAGCGTAAGCACCGGGGAGCTGTTTTTT.

The chain links TRBV6-1 to TRBJ1-2, with D unclear. Germline V gene sequence: CDR1 MNHNS, CDR2 SASEGT. The V end was cut by 4 bases, the J end by 8 bases, with 14 bases between. CDR3 length: 13 amino acids. The CDR3 region has the DNA TGTGCCAGCAGTGTTTCACCTCTGGAGGGCTACACCTTC. It yields the protein CASSVSPLEGYTF.

The chain links TRBV4-3 to TRBJ1-6, with D possibly being TRBD1 (6 bases). Trimming took 1 base from V and 8 from J, leaving 15 bases between them. CDR3 length: 16 residues. CDR1 and CDR2 (germline): LGHNA, YSLEER. The CDR3: CASSQVGGQFDSPLHF. The CDR3 DNA sequence: TGCGCCAGCAGCCAAGTTGGGGGCCAGTTCGATTCACCCCTCCACTTT.

V is TRBV7-8 and J is TRBJ2-2; 7 nucleotides line up with TRBD1. CDR1 is SGHVS, CDR2 FQNEAQ, per germline. The trim removed 6 bases at V and 4 bases at J, leaving 11 bases unmatched. The CDR3 totals 16 residues. The CDR3 DNA sequence: TGTGCCAGCAGAGAAATCGAGGGGGCAGGCACCGGGGAGCTGTTTTTT. It yields the protein CASREIEGAGTGELFF. The whole variable domain, remainder taken from reference TRBV7-8 and TRBJ2-2, is GAGVSQSPRYKVAKRGQDVALRCDPISGHVSLFWYQQALGQGPEFLTYFQNEAQLDKSGLPSDRFFAERPEGSVSTLKIQRTQQEDSAVYLCASREIEGAGTGELFFGEGSRLTVL.

This clone was recorded once. The chain couples TRBV5-1 to TRBJ1-4, with D maybe TRBD1 (5 bases). V was pared by 3 bases and J by 5 bases, with 8 bases between. The CDR3 is 13 amino acids. Germline V lookup: CDR1 SGHRS, CDR2 YFSETQ. The CDR3 sequence is CASSSDINEKLFF. The CDR3 DNA is TGCGCCAGCAGCTCGGACATCAATGAAAAACTGTTTTTT.

This clone was recorded once. The chain carries TRBV11-2 and TRBJ2-7; tentatively, D is TRBD2 (6 bases). CDR3 length: 16 amino acids. CDR1 and CDR2 from the germline V gene are SGHAT and FQNNGV. V was cut by 2 bases and J by 4 bases, with 18 bases left in between. The CDR3 sequence: CASSLRGGNSGYEQYF. In nucleotides, the CDR3 is TGTGCCAGCAGCTTAAGGGGAGGAAATAGCGGATACGAGCAGTACTTC.

The chain employs TRBV19 and TRBJ2-3; TRBD1 agrees at 8 bases. Germline loops: CDR1 LNHDA, CDR2 SQIVND (reference sequence). The junction had 6 bases not matched to a gene; V was cut back by 7 bases and J by 0 bases. This CDR3 has 15 residues. The CDR3 is CASNRGTTSTDTQYF. The CDR3 region has the DNA TGTGCCAGTAACAGGGGGACGACTAGCACAGATACGCAGTATTTT.

This chain joins TRBV5-1 and TRBJ2-3; D is unresolved. The CDR3 is made up of 14 amino acids. CDR1 is SGHRS, CDR2 YFSETQ, per germline. V was pared by 0 bases and J by 6 bases, with 11 bases between. In DNA, the CDR3 is TGCGCCAGCAGCTTGGCCGGTAACGTGGATACGCAGTATTTT. It translates to CASSLAGNVDTQYF.

The rearrangement joins TRBV7-6 to TRBJ1-5; 11 bases match TRBD1. V dropped 5 bases and J dropped 5; count of bases not matched to a gene: 5. In germline, CDR1 is SGHVS, CDR2 FNYEAQ. The CDR3 is 15 residues long. The CDR3 DNA sequence: TGTGCCAGCAGCCTCAGGGACAGGGGGGATCAGCCCCAGCATTTT. It translates to CASSLRDRGDQPQHF. Complete variable domain (other parts from reference TRBV7-6 and TRBJ1-5): GAGVSQSPRYKVTKRGQDVALRCDPISGHVSLYWYRQALGQGPEFLTYFNYEAQQDKSGLPNDRFSAERPEGSISTLTIQRTEQRDSAMYRCASSLRDRGDQPQHFGDGTRLSIL.

The chain joins TRBV5-1 to TRBJ2-2; D ambiguous. Per germline, CDR1 SGHRS and CDR2 YFSETQ. The CDR3 is 15 amino acids. The V gene lost 4 bases and the J gene lost 5 bases, with 15 bases spanning the gap. CDR3 residues: CASSVDSARTGELFF. The CDR3, as DNA: TGCGCCAGCAGCGTAGACTCGGCGAGGACCGGGGAGCTGTTTTTT. Supplemented by reference TRBV5-1 and TRBJ2-2, the full variable domain reads KAGVTQTPRYLIKTRGQQVTLSCSPISGHRSVSWYQQTPGQGLQFLFEYFSETQRNKGNFPGRFSGRQFSNSRSEMNVSTLELGDSALYLCASSVDSARTGELFFGEGSRLTVL.

This clone was recorded a few times. This chain uses TRBV21-1 with TRBJ2-6; the table assigns TRBD1, which was not confirmed against the DNA. TRBV21-1 is listed as a pseudogene. The CDR3 spans 15 residues. The CDR3 sequence: CASSKRGSGANVLTF. CDR3 bases: TGTGCCAGCAGCAAAAGGGGGTCTGGGGCCAACGTCCTGACTTTC.

The chain employs TRBV2 and TRBJ2-1; 8 bases are a match to TRBD2. Per the germline V gene, CDR1 is SNHLY and CDR2 is FYNNEI. V shed 8 bases, J shed 4 bases, and the junction held 10 bases outside the gene matches. The CDR3 is made up of 15 amino acids. Here the CDR3 DNA reads TGTGCCAGCGCTTCGGGGAGCGGGAGTTACAATGAGCAGTTCTTC. It yields the protein CASASGSGSYNEQFF.